This T cell receptor beta chain was found in a study of preoperative IRX-2 immunotherapy in early breast cancer. Regarding treatment: preoperative locoregional IRX-2 cytokine immunotherapy. Sequencing was performed with immunoSEQ multiplex PCR; in TCRdb, only in-frame clones are kept and a portion is missing. The sample has around 34,000 clones, roughly 87% seen once. The CDR3 contains 14 residues. The gene calls are TRBV7-5 and TRBJ1-5; TRBD1 was called by the table and not checked on the DNA. TRBV7-5 is tagged as a pseudogene. The TCR sequence derives from a human donor with breast cancer. The specimen comprised lymph node tissue, sampled from a patient treated with IRX-2 immunotherapy. CDR3 residues: CASSQGYGNQPQHF. CDR3 DNA sequence: TGTGCCAGCAGCCAGGGCTATGGCAATCAGCCCCAGCATTTT.